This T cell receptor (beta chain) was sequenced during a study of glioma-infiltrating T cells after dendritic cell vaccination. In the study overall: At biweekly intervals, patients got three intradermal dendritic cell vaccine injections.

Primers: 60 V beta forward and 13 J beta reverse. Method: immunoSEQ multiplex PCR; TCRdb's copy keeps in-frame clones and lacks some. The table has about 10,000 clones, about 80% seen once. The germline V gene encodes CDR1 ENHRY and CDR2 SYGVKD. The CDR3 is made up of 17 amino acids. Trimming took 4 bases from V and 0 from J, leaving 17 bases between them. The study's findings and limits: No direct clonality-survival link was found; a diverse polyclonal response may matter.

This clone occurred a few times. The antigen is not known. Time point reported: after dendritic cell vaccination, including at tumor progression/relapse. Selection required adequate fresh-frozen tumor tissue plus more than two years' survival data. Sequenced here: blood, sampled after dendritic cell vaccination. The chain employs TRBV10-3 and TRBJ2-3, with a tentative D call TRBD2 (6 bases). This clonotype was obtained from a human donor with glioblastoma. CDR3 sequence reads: CAISGSHSGASTDTQYF. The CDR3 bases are TGTGCCATCAGTGGTTCCCATAGCGGAGCTAGCACAGATACGCAGTATTTT.